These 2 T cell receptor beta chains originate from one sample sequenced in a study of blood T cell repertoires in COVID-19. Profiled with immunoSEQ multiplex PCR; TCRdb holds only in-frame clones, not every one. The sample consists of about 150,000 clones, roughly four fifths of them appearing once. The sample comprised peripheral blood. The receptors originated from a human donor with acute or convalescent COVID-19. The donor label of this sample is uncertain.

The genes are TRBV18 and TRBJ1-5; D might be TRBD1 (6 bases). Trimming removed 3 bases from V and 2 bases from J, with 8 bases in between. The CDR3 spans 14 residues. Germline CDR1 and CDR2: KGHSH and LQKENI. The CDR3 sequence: CASSPGARNQPQHF. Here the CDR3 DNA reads TGTGCCAGCTCACCGGGGGCCCGCAATCAGCCCCAGCATTTT.

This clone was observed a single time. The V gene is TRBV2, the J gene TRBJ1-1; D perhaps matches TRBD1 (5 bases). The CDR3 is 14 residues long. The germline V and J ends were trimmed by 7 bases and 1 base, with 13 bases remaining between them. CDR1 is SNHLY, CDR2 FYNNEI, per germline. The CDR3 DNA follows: TGTGCCAGCAAGTCAGGGCCAGAGAACACTGAAGCTTTCTTT. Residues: CASKSGPENTEAFF.